A single sample gave rise to the 14 T cell receptor beta chains below, sequenced in a study of shared clonotypes between healthy human individuals. Using immunoSEQ multiplex PCR, the repertoire was profiled, and TCRdb retains in-frame clones only, with some absent. The table includes 2 million to 2.5 million clones, 90% to 95% detected once. The sample consisted of naive CD4+ T cells from PBMCs. Subset defined: CD45RA+ positively selected. Source of these receptors: a man between 18 and 29 years old in good health. Some clones in this sample may be carry-over from other donors' samples.

The CDR3 loop reads CASSSTRQGAEKLFF. The CDR3 DNA follows: TGTGCCAGCAGTTCGACCCGACAGGGGGCCGAAAAACTGTTTTTT. The J gene is TRBJ1-4, the V gene TRBV6-6, with 10 bases that match TRBD1. V lost 4 bases, J lost 8 bases, and 7 bases stayed unmatched. CDR1 and CDR2 (germline): MNHNY, SVGAGI (reference sequence). The CDR3 runs 15 residues.

Note on this clone: Other DNA sequences from this sample encode an identical CDR3 as well. The rearrangement links TRBV14 to TRBJ2-1; D remains unclear. The V gene lost 1 base and the J gene lost 4 bases, with 5 bases spanning the gap. The length of the CDR3 is 13 residues. CDR1 is SGHDN and CDR2 is FVKESK in the germline V gene. CDR3 nucleotides: TGTGCCAGCAGCCAAGGCGGTTACAATGAGCAGTTCTTC. It specifies CASSQGGYNEQFF.

This chain joins TRBV7-3 and TRBJ1-1; D gene unclear. CDR1 is SGHTA, CDR2 FQGTGA, per germline. This CDR3 spans 13 amino acids. Trimming stripped 2 bases from V and 1 base from J, with 5 bases between. Here the CDR3 DNA reads TGTGCCAGCAGCTTATGGGAGAACACTGAAGCTTTCTTT. It encodes CASSLWENTEAFF.

V gene TRBV28 combines with J gene TRBJ1-4; possible D gene TRBD1, 5 bases. Between the trimmed V and J ends, which lost 5 bases and 12 bases, there was a span of 22 bases. Germline lookup yields CDR1 MDHEN and CDR2 SYDVKM. The CDR3 is made up of 15 amino acids. CDR3 DNA sequence: TGTGCCAGCAGTGACCGGCCTCCTGGAGGGGAGCAACTGTTTTTT. This codes for CASSDRPPGGEQLFF. Together with reference TRBV28 and TRBJ1-4, the CDR3 gives the full variable domain: DVKVTQSSRYLVKRTGEKVFLECVQDMDHENMFWYRQDPGLGLRLIYFSYDVKMKEKGDIPEGYSVSREKKERFSLILESASTNQTSMYLCASSDRPPGGEQLFFGSGTQLSVL.

This sequence joins TRBV13 and TRBJ1-4; a weak D match, TRBD1 (5 bases). V lost 3 bases and J 0 bases, leaving 11 bases between the germline ends. Per the germline V gene, CDR1 is PRHDT and CDR2 is FYEKMQ (reference sequence). CDR3 length: 16 residues. The chain's CDR3 is CASSFQGGATNEKLFF. The CDR3 DNA follows: TGTGCCAGCAGCTTTCAGGGCGGCGCAACTAATGAAAAACTGTTTTTT.

This chain connects TRBV7-2 to TRBJ2-5, with 9 nucleotides matching TRBD2. V was clipped by 11 bases and J by 4 bases; unmatched bases: 23. The germline gives CDR1 SGHTA, CDR2 FQGNSA. The CDR3 extends over 18 amino acids. The CDR3 DNA reads TGTGCCTCTCGGGGAGGGGGCTCCGGCGGGAGGGAGGGAGAGACCCAGTACTTC. It yields the protein CASRGGGSGGREGETQYF. The complete variable domain, with remaining parts taken from reference TRBV7-2 and TRBJ2-5, reads GAGVSQSPSNKVTEKGKDVELRCDPISGHTALYWYRQSLGQGLEFLIYFQGNSAPDKSGLPSDRFSAERTGGSVSTLTIQRTQQEDSAVYLCASRGGGSGGREGETQYFGPGTRLLVL.

The genes are TRBV5-4 and TRBJ2-7; 8 nucleotides match TRBD1. J was trimmed by 3 bases and V by 4 bases; bases with no gene match: 12. CDR3 length: 16 amino acids. Germline V gene lookup returns CDR1 SGHNT and CDR2 YYREEE (reference sequence). CDR3: CASSRQAGGAGYEQYF. The CDR3 DNA sequence: TGTGCCAGCAGCCGACAGGCAGGGGGCGCAGGCTACGAGCAGTACTTC.

The chain recombines TRBV6-1 with TRBJ1-4; D ambiguous. CDR3 size: 15 residues. Germline assignment: CDR1 MNHNS and CDR2 SASEGT. V gave up 3 bases and J gave up 0 bases, with 8 bases separating them. In DNA form, the CDR3 reads TGTGCCAGCAGTGACCGGGGAACAACTAATGAAAAACTGTTTTTT. It is translated as CASSDRGTTNEKLFF.

The count of this clone is one. This chain connects TRBV27 to TRBJ1-4; possible D gene TRBD1, 6 bases. This CDR3 spans 19 amino acids. Trimming stripped 6 bases from V and 0 bases from J, with 23 bases between. Per the germline V gene, CDR1 is MNHEY and CDR2 is SMNVEV (reference sequence). In nucleotides, the CDR3 is TGTGCCAGCAGGAGGGGGAGATCCGCGAACGATGCAACTAATGAAAAACTGTTTTTT. Protein: CASRRGRSANDATNEKLFF.

The chain combines TRBV2 with TRBJ1-5; D might be TRBD1 (6 bases). Germline CDR1 is SNHLY and CDR2 is FYNNEI. The CDR3 extends over 14 amino acids. V lost 4 bases to trimming and J lost 7 bases, with 14 bases between them. The CDR3 loop reads CASSVEGGGQPQHF. The CDR3 DNA follows: TGTGCCAGCAGTGTGGAAGGGGGTGGCCAGCCCCAGCATTTT.

The rearrangement uses TRBV10-3 and TRBJ2-3, with 10 bases identical to TRBD2. The CDR3 is made up of 14 amino acids. With 10 bases clipped from V and 7 bases from J, the junction kept 11 bases outside the gene matches. Per germline, CDR1 ENHRY and CDR2 SYGVKD. CDR3 amino acids: CASASSGSYNTQYF. CDR3 bases: TGTGCCAGCGCTTCTAGCGGGAGTTATAATACGCAGTATTTT.

This chain uses TRBV10-1 with TRBJ1-5; D is undetermined. The CDR3 has 13 residues. CDR1 and CDR2 (germline): WNHNN, SYGVQD (reference sequence). V lost 5 bases, J lost 3 bases, and 8 bases lay in between. CDR3 sequence (DNA): TGCGCCAGCAGTCCCAGTCCCAATCAGCCCCAGCATTTT. Amino acids: CASSPSPNQPQHF.

This chain links TRBV7-2 with TRBJ2-7; no clear D gene. Germline V gene data show CDR1 as SGHTA and CDR2 as FQGNSA. CDR3 size: 12 residues. V shed 5 bases and J shed 4 bases, with 9 bases lying between them. The CDR3 spells CASSEQAYEQYF. The CDR3 bases are TGTGCCAGCAGCGAGCAAGCTTACGAGCAGTACTTC. The variable domain in full, completed from reference TRBV7-2 and TRBJ2-7, reads GAGVSQSPSNKVTEKGKDVELRCDPISGHTALYWYRQSLGQGLEFLIYFQGNSAPDKSGLPSDRFSAERTGGSVSTLTIQRTQQEDSAVYLCASSEQAYEQYFGPGTRLTVT.

This chain connects TRBV4-2 to TRBJ1-2; D may be TRBD1 (6 bases). Looked up from germline, CDR1 is LGHNA and CDR2 is YNFKEQ. The germline V and J ends were trimmed by 5 bases and 7 bases, with 32 bases remaining between them. CDR3 size: 19 residues. The DNA for the CDR3 is TGTGCCAGCAGCGCTGCCTTCAGGGGCGGGACCGAGCTTCGGGGTGGCTACACCTTC. It is translated as CASSAAFRGGTELRGGYTF.